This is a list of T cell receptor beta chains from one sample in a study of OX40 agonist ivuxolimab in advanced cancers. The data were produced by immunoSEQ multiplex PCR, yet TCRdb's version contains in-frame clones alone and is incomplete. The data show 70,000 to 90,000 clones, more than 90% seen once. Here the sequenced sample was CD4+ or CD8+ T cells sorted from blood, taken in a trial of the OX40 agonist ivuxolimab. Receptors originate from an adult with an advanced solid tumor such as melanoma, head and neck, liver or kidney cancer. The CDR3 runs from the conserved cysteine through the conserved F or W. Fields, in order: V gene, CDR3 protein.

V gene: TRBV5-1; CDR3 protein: CASSSGQGRTGELFF
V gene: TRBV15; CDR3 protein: CATSLLGTNNEQFF
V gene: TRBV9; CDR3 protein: CASSVGGSGNLQETQYF
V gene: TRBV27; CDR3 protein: CASSLAGGPYEQYF
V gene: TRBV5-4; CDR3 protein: CASRVGGEQETQYF
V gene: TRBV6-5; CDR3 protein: CASSTGADTQYF
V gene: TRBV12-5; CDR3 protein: CASGLGLAGDTQYF
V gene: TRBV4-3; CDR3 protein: CASSLLSTTNEKLFF
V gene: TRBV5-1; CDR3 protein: CASSSEPSTEAFF
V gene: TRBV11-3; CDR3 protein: CASSLRGQGSQETQYF
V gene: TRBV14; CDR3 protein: CASSQSREGAGELFF
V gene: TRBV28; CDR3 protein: CASEATRTEAFF
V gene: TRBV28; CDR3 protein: CASKSFGGRGTGELFF
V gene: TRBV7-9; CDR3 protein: CASSWEVGGKREAFF
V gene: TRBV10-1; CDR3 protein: CASSEKGWTEAFF
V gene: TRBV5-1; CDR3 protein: CASSSEPMARETQYF
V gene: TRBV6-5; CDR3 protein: CASRHNEEKLFF
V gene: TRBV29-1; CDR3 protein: CSATGGDETQYF
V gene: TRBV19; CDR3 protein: CASSIFGPSSYNEQFF
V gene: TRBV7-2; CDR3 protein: CASSLFYGGASDTQYF
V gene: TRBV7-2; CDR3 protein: CASSPTGQSYGYTF
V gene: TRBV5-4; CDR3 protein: CASSFSGGLAYTGELFF
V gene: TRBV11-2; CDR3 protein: CASSSSGTGFDEQFF
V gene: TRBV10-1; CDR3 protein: CASGQGSDTGELFF
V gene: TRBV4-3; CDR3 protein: CASSQTSGSTDTQYF
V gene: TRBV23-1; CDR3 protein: CASSHTRGHLPSYEQYF